This T cell receptor beta chain is from a study of shared clonotypes between healthy human individuals. Study at large: Researchers assigned three CD4 naive, three CD4 memory, two CD8 naive and one CD8 memory plate to each donor. Study results and caveats: Rarefaction showed that sequencing of sorted subsets was incomplete (despite large depth).

Produced via immunoSEQ multiplex PCR; TCRdb's table is partial and in-frame only. In the table there are under 2.5 million clones, roughly 90% of which are singletons. The V and J ends lost 5 bases and 6 bases respectively, with 19 bases between them. This CDR3 region has 15 residues. Germline values: CDR1 SGHTA, CDR2 FQGTGA. As to this clone: Its antigen is unidentified.

The source material was naive CD4+ T cells from PBMCs. Subset indicated: CD45RA+ positively selected. The rearrangement uses TRBV7-3 and TRBJ1-1; D is undetermined. The source of this sequence is a man younger than 35 in good health. Some clones in this sample may be carry-over from other donors' samples. Here the CDR3 DNA reads TGTGCCAGCAGCCCTGGGTGGGCGCTGAGGGCTGAAGCTTTCTTT. Translation gives CASSPGWALRAEAFF.